This TCR beta chain was observed in a study of T cell changes during pregnancy in multiple sclerosis. Sequencing used immunoSEQ multiplex PCR; TCRdb keeps in-frame clones, though not all of them. This sample yields more than 70,000 clones, of which 85% to 95% are seen a single time; about 2% belongs to the top ten. The CDR3 consists of 13 residues. V was pared by 4 bases and J by 3 bases, with 10 bases between. From germline, CDR1 is SGHKS and CDR2 YYEKEE (reference sequence). The chain uses TRBV5-5 and TRBJ1-2; maybe TRBD1 (6 bases). Source: peripheral blood, taken before pregnancy. This receptor was identified in a female donor with multiple sclerosis, enrolled in a pregnancy study. Here the CDR3 DNA reads TGTGCCAGCAGCAGGACAGAGGACTATGGCTACACCTTC. Its translation is CASSRTEDYGYTF. Full variable domain (rest looked up from reference TRBV5-5 and TRBJ1-2): DAGVTQSPTHLIKTRGQQVTLRCSPISGHKSVSWYQQVLGQGPQFIFQYYEKEERGRGNFPDRFSARQFPNYSSELNVNALLLGDSALYLCASSRTEDYGYTFGSGTRLTVV.